These 29 T cell receptor beta chains share one sample of origin, sequenced in a study of blood T cell repertoires in COVID-19. Libraries were prepared by immunoSEQ multiplex PCR; TCRdb keeps only in-frame clonotypes and omits some of them. The sample carries 250,000 to 350,000 clones, around 89% recorded once. The material sequenced was peripheral blood. Every receptor here comes from a young woman who had recovered from COVID-19.

The rearrangement links TRBV2 to TRBJ1-3; TRBD1 might be the D (5 bases). Trimming shortened V by 11 bases and J by 2 bases, and 10 bases separated the two germline ends. This CDR3 has 12 residues. CDR1 SNHLY and CDR2 FYNNEI come from the germline V gene. The CDR3 DNA reads TGTGCCGGTACAGGACCTGGAAACACCATATATTTT. The encoded protein is CAGTGPGNTIYF.

This clone appeared a single time. V and J are TRBV20-1 and TRBJ2-3, with D perhaps TRBD1 (6 bases). The length of the CDR3 is 11 residues. V lost 0 bases to trimming and J lost 11 bases, with 9 bases between them. Looked up from germline, CDR1 is DFQATT and CDR2 is SNEGSKA (reference sequence). DNA of the CDR3: TGCAGTGCTAGAGAAGTACAGGGGCAGTATTTT. Its protein is CSAREVQGQYF.

In this sample, this clone turned up a few times. The chain employs TRBV6-1 and TRBJ1-5, with 9 nucleotides matching TRBD1. The CDR3 consists of 14 residues. Unmatched junction bases numbered 1, after V lost 3 bases and J lost 4 bases. The germline gives CDR1 MNHNS, CDR2 SASEGT. CDR3 loop: CASSDGTGNQPQHF. In DNA form, the CDR3 reads TGTGCCAGCAGTGACGGGACAGGGAATCAGCCCCAGCATTTT.

This clone was observed a single time. The chain employs TRBV2 and TRBJ2-7; D not certain. Per germline, CDR1 SNHLY and CDR2 FYNNEI. The CDR3 is 10 residues long. Trimming removed 6 bases from V and 4 bases from J, with 4 bases in between. In nucleotides, the CDR3 is TGTGCCAGCAGCCGTTACGAGCAGTACTTC. Protein product: CASSRYEQYF.

The rearrangement links TRBV28 to TRBJ1-5; a weak D match, TRBD1 (6 bases). V gave up 4 bases and J gave up 7 bases, with 20 bases separating them. Germline loops: CDR1 MDHEN, CDR2 SYDVKM. This CDR3 is built from 16 residues. The CDR3 spells CASSWSGLQGRQPQHF. CDR3 sequence (DNA): TGTGCCAGCAGTTGGTCCGGCCTACAGGGTCGACAGCCCCAGCATTTT.

V is TRBV19 and J is TRBJ2-1; 8 bases agree with TRBD2. V lost 3 bases, J lost 5 bases, and 6 bases stayed unmatched. CDR3 size: 15 residues. CDR1 is LNHDA, CDR2 SQIVND, per germline (reference sequence). CDR3: CASSIGGVNNNEQFF. CDR3 DNA: TGTGCCAGTAGTATCGGGGGGGTTAATAACAATGAGCAGTTCTTC.

J is TRBJ1-1 and V is TRBV7-8; tentatively, D is TRBD1 (6 bases). Germline V CDR1 and CDR2: SGHVS, FQNEAQ. This CDR3 is 15 amino acids long. V gave up 1 base and J gave up 1 base, with 10 bases separating them. The CDR3 sequence: CASSLDSQGNTEAFF. The CDR3 DNA reads TGTGCCAGCAGCTTAGACTCACAGGGGAACACTGAAGCTTTCTTT.

The V call is TRBV4-1, the J call TRBJ2-3; 10 nucleotides match TRBD2. V was clipped by 2 bases and J by 0 bases; unmatched bases: 2. The CDR3 is made up of 16 amino acids. The germline CDR1 and CDR2 sequences are MGHRA and YSYEKL. The CDR3 sequence is CASSQLAGDSTDTQYF. In DNA, the CDR3 is TGCGCCAGCAGCCAACTAGCGGGGGACAGCACAGATACGCAGTATTTT.

The gene calls are TRBV28 and TRBJ1-4, with 11 nucleotides matching TRBD1. Looked up from germline, CDR1 is MDHEN and CDR2 is SYDVKM. CDR3 size: 16 residues. Trimming cost V 10 bases and J 0 bases; bases outside gene matches: 7. CDR3 DNA sequence: TGTGCCACCGGGGACAGGGGGACTTCAACTAATGAAAAACTGTTTTTT. It yields the protein CATGDRGTSTNEKLFF. Together with reference TRBV28 and TRBJ1-4, the CDR3 gives the full variable domain: DVKVTQSSRYLVKRTGEKVFLECVQDMDHENMFWYRQDPGLGLRLIYFSYDVKMKEKGDIPEGYSVSREKKERFSLILESASTNQTSMYLCATGDRGTSTNEKLFFGSGTQLSVL.

The chain combines TRBV28 with TRBJ2-3; D is uncertain. The germline gives CDR1 MDHEN, CDR2 SYDVKM. Trimming left V 1 base short and J 0 bases short, with 11 bases between. The CDR3 is made up of 16 amino acids. The CDR3 spells CASSLLENPSTDTQYF. The DNA of the CDR3 is TGTGCCAGCAGTTTATTAGAGAACCCTAGCACAGATACGCAGTATTTT.

The V and J genes are TRBV30 and TRBJ1-4, with D hard to call. The CDR3 length is 13 residues. Germline lookup yields CDR1 GTSNPN and CDR2 SVGIG (reference sequence). Trimming stripped 6 bases from V and 3 bases from J, with 11 bases between. Here the CDR3 reads CACTLRSNEKLFF. DNA of the CDR3: TGTGCCTGCACGCTGCGCTCTAATGAAAAACTGTTTTTT.

The J gene is TRBJ2-2, the V gene TRBV6-5; D is possibly TRBD1 (6 bases). The length of the CDR3 is 15 residues. The germline V gene encodes CDR1 MNHEY and CDR2 SVGAGI. V lost 6 bases to trimming and J lost 0 bases, with 11 bases between them. CDR3 nucleotide sequence: TGTGCCAGCAGACCGGGACACGCGAACACCGGGGAGCTGTTTTTT. It encodes CASRPGHANTGELFF.

The chain is built from TRBV28 and TRBJ2-7, with D perhaps TRBD2 (5 bases). The CDR3 length is 14 residues. The germline V gene has CDR1 MDHEN and CDR2 SYDVKM. Trimming shortened V by 7 bases and J by 4 bases, and 17 bases separated the two germline ends. The chain's CDR3 is CASTHHGLEYEQYF. The CDR3 bases are TGTGCCAGCACTCATCATGGACTGGAGTACGAGCAGTACTTC. Looking up the rest from reference TRBV28 and TRBJ2-7 gives the full variable domain: DVKVTQSSRYLVKRTGEKVFLECVQDMDHENMFWYRQDPGLGLRLIYFSYDVKMKEKGDIPEGYSVSREKKERFSLILESASTNQTSMYLCASTHHGLEYEQYFGPGTRLTVT.

The chain uses TRBV5-1 and TRBJ1-5; TRBD1 matches 7 bases. The length of the CDR3 is 15 residues. Germline V gene lookup returns CDR1 SGHRS and CDR2 YFSETQ. The V segment lost 4 bases and the J segment 0 bases; nucleotides outside the gene matches: 4. The CDR3 is CASSPGTDSNQPQHF. The CDR3 region has the DNA TGCGCCAGCAGCCCCGGGACAGATAGCAATCAGCCCCAGCATTTT.

The chain uses TRBV15 and TRBJ1-2, with 7 nucleotides matching TRBD1. Germline values: CDR1 LNHNV, CDR2 YYDKDF (reference sequence). The CDR3 totals 16 residues. V lost 4 bases, J lost 2 bases, and 10 bases stayed unmatched. CDR3: CATSKDRAIANYGYTF. In DNA, the CDR3 is TGTGCCACCAGCAAAGACAGGGCAATAGCAAACTATGGCTACACCTTC.

The V and J genes are TRBV2 and TRBJ2-6; D is ambiguous. The V end lost 3 bases, the J end lost 2 bases, and 11 bases lay between the germline ends. From germline, CDR1 is SNHLY and CDR2 FYNNEI. The CDR3 runs to 16 residues. CDR3 in DNA: TGTGCCAGCAGTGATGTCGTAGTCCCTGGGGCCAACGTCCTGACTTTC. This encodes CASSDVVVPGANVLTF.

The CDR3 nucleotides are TGCGCCAGCAGCCGGGGGGGCACTCGGTACAATGAGCAGTTCTTC. Residues: CASSRGGTRYNEQFF. The J gene is TRBJ2-1, the V gene TRBV4-3, with D perhaps matching TRBD2 (7 bases). The CDR3 is 15 amino acids. The germline V gene has CDR1 LGHNA and CDR2 YSLEER. V lost 4 bases and J 4 bases, leaving 14 bases between the germline ends.

This chain uses TRBV6-6 with TRBJ2-5; 10 bases fit TRBD1. Trimming at V came to 6 bases and at J to 4 bases, leaving 11 bases not matched to a gene. CDR3 length: 16 amino acids. The germline CDR1 and CDR2 sequences are MNHNY and SVGAGI (reference sequence). CDR3 protein: CASSPGRTGGLETQYF. CDR3 DNA: TGTGCCAGCAGCCCCGGTCGGACAGGGGGGTTAGAGACCCAGTACTTC.

The genes are TRBV19 and TRBJ2-3, with 8 bases aligning to TRBD1. Germline-derived CDR1 and CDR2 are LNHDA and SQIVND (reference sequence). The CDR3 is made up of 16 amino acids. V lost 3 bases, J lost 1 base, and 6 bases stayed unmatched. DNA for the CDR3: TGTGCCAGTAGTATTGGACAGGGATGGGGCACAGATACGCAGTATTTT. This sequence encodes CASSIGQGWGTDTQYF.

The chain carries TRBV28 and TRBJ2-1; 7 positions agree with TRBD1. V gave up 5 bases and J gave up 7 bases; unmatched junction bases: 11. This CDR3 contains 15 residues. CDR1 and CDR2 (germline): MDHEN, SYDVKM. The CDR3 spells CASSVPGQQDNEQFF. CDR3 sequence (DNA): TGTGCCAGCAGTGTACCGGGACAGCAGGATAATGAGCAGTTCTTC.

The CDR3 region is CASSSDRGSGELFF. The CDR3 DNA reads as TGTGCCAGCAGTTCGGACAGGGGTTCCGGGGAGCTGTTTTTT. The rearrangement uses TRBV6-5 and TRBJ2-2, with 9 nucleotides matching TRBD1. The CDR3 covers 14 residues. CDR1 and CDR2 (germline): MNHEY, SVGAGI. With V trimmed by 4 bases and J by 6 bases, 3 bases remained unmatched.

The rearrangement joins TRBV7-8 to TRBJ2-7; the D is unclear. Trimming left V 5 bases short and J 2 bases short, with 7 bases between. The germline gives CDR1 SGHVS, CDR2 FQNEAQ. The CDR3 consists of 12 residues. The CDR3, as DNA: TGTGCCAGCAGCGAGCAGGCCTACGAGCAGTACTTC. It codes for CASSEQAYEQYF.

The rearrangement uses TRBV6-1 and TRBJ1-4, with a tentative D call TRBD1 (5 bases). The V gene lost 1 base and the J gene lost 6 bases, with 15 bases spanning the gap. CDR3 length: 16 amino acids. Looked up from germline, CDR1 is MNHNS and CDR2 is SASEGT. The CDR3 is CASSEDGGIQDEKLFF. The CDR3 DNA reads TGTGCCAGCAGTGAAGACGGGGGAATTCAGGATGAAAAACTGTTTTTT.

This rearrangement joins TRBV5-1 to TRBJ1-2, with D perhaps matching TRBD1 (5 bases). V gave up 3 bases and J gave up 13 bases, with 10 bases separating them. Germline lookup yields CDR1 SGHRS and CDR2 YFSETQ. The CDR3 is 10 amino acids. The CDR3 is CASSSARGTF. The CDR3 DNA reads TGCGCCAGCAGCTCGGCAAGGGGCACCTTC.

The J gene is TRBJ1-4, the V gene TRBV19; no firm D call. V gave up 7 bases and J gave up 3 bases, with 9 bases separating them. Germline assignment: CDR1 LNHDA and CDR2 SQIVND (reference sequence). The CDR3 totals 13 residues. CDR3 sequence (DNA): TGTGCCAGTAAAGGGAGGGCTAATGAAAAACTGTTTTTT. This encodes CASKGRANEKLFF.

J is TRBJ2-1 and V is TRBV13; D is undetermined. V dropped 2 bases and J dropped 2 bases, with 10 bases sitting between them. The CDR3 totals 15 residues. Germline loops: CDR1 PRHDT, CDR2 FYEKMQ (reference sequence). CDR3 sequence: CASSLSETAYNEQFF. CDR3 DNA: TGTGCCAGCAGCTTAAGCGAGACGGCCTACAATGAGCAGTTCTTC.

The rearrangement links TRBV5-8 to TRBJ2-3; unclear D gene. Trimming shortened V by 1 base and J by 11 bases, and 11 bases separated the two germline ends. CDR3 length equals 12 residues. Germline CDR1 SGHTS, CDR2 YDEGEE. The CDR3 reads CASSLSRRGQYF. CDR3 DNA: TGTGCCAGCAGCTTGAGTCGCCGAGGGCAGTATTTT.

The chain's CDR3 is CASSQAGSSYNEQFF. The DNA for the CDR3 is TGTGCCAGCAGCCAAGCGGGGAGCTCCTACAATGAGCAGTTCTTC. The chain carries TRBV3-1 (or the pseudogene TRBV3-2) and TRBJ2-1; D possibly corresponds to TRBD2 (5 bases). The CDR3 is made up of 15 amino acids. Germline V lookup: CDR1 LGHDT, CDR2 YNNKEL (reference sequence). The V and J ends lost 1 base and 0 bases respectively, with 7 bases between them.

This chain links TRBV6-5 with TRBJ1-4; the match to TRBD1 covers 7 bases. The CDR3 sequence is 14 residues long. Germline loops: CDR1 MNHEY, CDR2 SVGAGI. Trimming took 4 bases from V and 8 from J; bases not matched to a gene: 7. CDR3 sequence reads: CASSLDRAGEKLFF. Here the CDR3 DNA reads TGTGCCAGCAGTTTAGACAGGGCGGGGGAAAAACTGTTTTTT.